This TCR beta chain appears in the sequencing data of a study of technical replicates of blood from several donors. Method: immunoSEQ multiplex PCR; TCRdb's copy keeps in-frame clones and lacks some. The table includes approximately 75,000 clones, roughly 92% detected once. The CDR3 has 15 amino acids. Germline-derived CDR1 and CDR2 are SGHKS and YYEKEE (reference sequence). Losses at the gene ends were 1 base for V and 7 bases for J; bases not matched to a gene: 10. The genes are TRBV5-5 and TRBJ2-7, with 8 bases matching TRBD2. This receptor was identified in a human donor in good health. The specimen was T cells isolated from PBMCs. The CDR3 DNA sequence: TGTGCCAGCAGCTTGCTGAGCGGGAGCGCAGAGGAGCAGTACTTC. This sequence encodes CASSLLSGSAEEQYF.